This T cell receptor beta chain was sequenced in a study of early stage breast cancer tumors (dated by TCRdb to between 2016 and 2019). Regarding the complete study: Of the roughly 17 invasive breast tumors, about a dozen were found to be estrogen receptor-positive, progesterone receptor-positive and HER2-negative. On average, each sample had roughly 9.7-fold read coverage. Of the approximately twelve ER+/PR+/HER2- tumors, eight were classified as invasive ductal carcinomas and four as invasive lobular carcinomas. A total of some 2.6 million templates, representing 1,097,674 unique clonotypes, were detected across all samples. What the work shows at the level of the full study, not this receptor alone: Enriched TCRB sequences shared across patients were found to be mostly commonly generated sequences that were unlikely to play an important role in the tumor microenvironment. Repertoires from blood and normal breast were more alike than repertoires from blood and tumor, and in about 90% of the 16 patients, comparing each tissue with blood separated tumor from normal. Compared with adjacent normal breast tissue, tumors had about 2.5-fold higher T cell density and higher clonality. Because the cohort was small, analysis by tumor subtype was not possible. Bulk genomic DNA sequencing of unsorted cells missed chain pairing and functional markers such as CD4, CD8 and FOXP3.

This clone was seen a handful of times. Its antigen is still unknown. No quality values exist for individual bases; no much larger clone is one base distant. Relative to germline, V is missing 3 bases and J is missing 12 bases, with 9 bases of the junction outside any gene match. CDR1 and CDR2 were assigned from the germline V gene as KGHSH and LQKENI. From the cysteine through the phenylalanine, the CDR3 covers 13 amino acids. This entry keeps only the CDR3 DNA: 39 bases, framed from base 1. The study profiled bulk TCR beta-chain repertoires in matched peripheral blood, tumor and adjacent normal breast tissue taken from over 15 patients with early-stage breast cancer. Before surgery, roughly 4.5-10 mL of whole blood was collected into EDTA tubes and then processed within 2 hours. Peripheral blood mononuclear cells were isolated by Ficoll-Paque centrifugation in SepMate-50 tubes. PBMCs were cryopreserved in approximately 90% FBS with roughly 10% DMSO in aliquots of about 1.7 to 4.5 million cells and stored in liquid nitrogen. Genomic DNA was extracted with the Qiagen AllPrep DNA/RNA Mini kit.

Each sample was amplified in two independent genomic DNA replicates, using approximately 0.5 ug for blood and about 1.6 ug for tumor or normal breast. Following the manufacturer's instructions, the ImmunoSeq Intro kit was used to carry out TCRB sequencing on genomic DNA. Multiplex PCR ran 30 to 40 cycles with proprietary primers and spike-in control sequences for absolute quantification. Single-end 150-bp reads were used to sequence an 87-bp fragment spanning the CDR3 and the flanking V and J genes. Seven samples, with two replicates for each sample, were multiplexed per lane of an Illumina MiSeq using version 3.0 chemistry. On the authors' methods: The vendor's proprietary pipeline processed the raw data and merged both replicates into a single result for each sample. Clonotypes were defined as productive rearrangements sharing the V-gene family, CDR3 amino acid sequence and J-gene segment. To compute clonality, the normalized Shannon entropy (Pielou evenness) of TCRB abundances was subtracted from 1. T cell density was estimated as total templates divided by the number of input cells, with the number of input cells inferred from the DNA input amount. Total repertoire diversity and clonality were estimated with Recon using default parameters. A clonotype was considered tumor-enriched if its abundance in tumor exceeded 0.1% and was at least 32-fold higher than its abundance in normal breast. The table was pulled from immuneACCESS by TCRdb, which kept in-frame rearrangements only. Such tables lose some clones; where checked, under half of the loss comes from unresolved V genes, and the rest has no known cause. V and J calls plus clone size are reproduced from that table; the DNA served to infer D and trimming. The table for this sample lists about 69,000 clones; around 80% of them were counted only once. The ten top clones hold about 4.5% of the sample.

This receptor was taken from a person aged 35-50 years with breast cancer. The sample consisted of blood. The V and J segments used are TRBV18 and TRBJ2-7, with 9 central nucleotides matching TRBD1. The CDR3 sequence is CASSPARDRVGYF. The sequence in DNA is TGTGCCAGCTCACCCGCCCGGGACAGGGTTGGGTACTTC.